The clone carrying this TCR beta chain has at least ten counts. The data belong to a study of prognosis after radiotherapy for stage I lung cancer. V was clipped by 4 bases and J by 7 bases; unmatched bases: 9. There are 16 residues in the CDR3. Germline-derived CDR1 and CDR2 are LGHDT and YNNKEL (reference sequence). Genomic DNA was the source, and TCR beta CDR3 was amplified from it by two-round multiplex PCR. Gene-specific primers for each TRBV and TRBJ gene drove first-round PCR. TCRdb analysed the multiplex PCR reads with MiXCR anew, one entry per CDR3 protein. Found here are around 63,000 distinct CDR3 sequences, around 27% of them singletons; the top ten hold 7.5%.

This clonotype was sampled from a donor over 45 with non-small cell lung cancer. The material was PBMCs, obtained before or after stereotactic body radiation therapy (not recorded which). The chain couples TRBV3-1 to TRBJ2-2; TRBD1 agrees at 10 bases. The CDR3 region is CASSPLVGQGSGELFF. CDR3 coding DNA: TGTGCCAGCAGCCCCCTCGTGGGACAGGGGAGCGGGGAGCTGTTTTTT.